This entry concerns a single TCR beta chain. Its antigen is still unknown. This entry belongs to a study of beta chain features in type 1 diabetes. Overall study: Sorted cell examination encompassed over 90 million cells across all samples. Study observations and caveats: Equally in patients and controls, shorter templates might have been favored by PCR. Naive, central memory and Treg TCRB repertoires appeared more alike in patients than in healthy donors.

CD45RO/CCR7/CD25/CD127/CD95/CD27 sorting isolated CD4+ naive, central memory, regulatory and stem cell-like memory cells. The investigators reverse transcribed all of the isolated RNA, so they sequenced expressed TCRB transcripts. Libraries were prepared by immunoSEQ multiplex PCR; TCRdb keeps only in-frame clonotypes and omits some of them. Of 500,000 to 700,000 clones in the sample, less than 20% were seen once. This CDR3 region has 11 residues. V was cut by 4 bases and J by 6 bases, with 8 bases left in between. Germline V lookup: CDR1 SGHDT, CDR2 YYEEEE. The specimen was naive CD4+ T cells from blood. This chain links TRBV5-6 with TRBJ2-7; no firm D call. The sequence came from a man aged 18 to 29 in good health. CDR3 coding DNA: TGTGCCAGCAGCACCCGGGCCGAGCAGTACTTC. This sequence encodes CASSTRAEQYF.